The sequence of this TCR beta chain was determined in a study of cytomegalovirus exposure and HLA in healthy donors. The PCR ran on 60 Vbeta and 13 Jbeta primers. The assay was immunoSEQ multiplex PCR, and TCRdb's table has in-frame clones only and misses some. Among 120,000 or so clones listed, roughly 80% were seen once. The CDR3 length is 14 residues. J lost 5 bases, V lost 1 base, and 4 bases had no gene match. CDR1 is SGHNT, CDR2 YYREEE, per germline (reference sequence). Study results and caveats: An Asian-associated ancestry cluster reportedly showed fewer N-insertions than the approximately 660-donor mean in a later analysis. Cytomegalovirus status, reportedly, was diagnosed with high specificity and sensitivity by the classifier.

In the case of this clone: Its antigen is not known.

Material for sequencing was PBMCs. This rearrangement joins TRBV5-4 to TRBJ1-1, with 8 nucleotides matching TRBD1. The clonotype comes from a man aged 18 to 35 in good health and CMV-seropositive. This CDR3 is CASSLLQGGTEAFF. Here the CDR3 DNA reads TGTGCCAGCAGCTTGTTACAGGGGGGGACTGAAGCTTTCTTT.